Below are 8 T cell receptor beta chains sequenced from a single sample in a study of memory CD4+ T cells and cytomegalovirus serostatus. Using immunoSEQ multiplex PCR, the repertoire was profiled, and TCRdb retains in-frame clones only, with some absent. The table has 50,000 to 55,000 clones, about 78% seen once. Single viable CD3+CD4+CD8-CD45RO+ cells were sorted as the memory CD4+ T cells. Sequencing was carried out using memory CD4+ T cells from blood. The receptors come from an adult in good health and CMV-seronegative.

CDR3 nucleotide sequence: TGTGCCAGAAGCTTACCGGGACTAGTCAGGGCTGAGCAGTTCTTC. Translation gives CARSLPGLVRAEQFF. The rearrangement links TRBV5-3 to TRBJ2-1; 8 nucleotides agree with TRBD2. TRBV5-3 has ORF status, its function being uncertain. Unmatched junction bases numbered 10, after V lost 2 bases and J lost 9 bases. CDR3 size: 15 residues.

The chain carries TRBV15 and TRBJ1-1, with 8 bases matching TRBD1. V dropped 0 bases and J dropped 4; count of bases not matched to a gene: 10. The CDR3 is 17 residues long. The germline V gene has CDR1 LNHNV and CDR2 YYDKDF (reference sequence). The CDR3 coding sequence is TGTGCCACCAGCAGAGATTACCCAACAGGGGGATTCACTGAAGCTTTCTTT. Its protein is CATSRDYPTGGFTEAFF.

Concerning this clone: This same CDR3 is encoded by further DNA sequences in the sample. This sequence joins TRBV20-1 and TRBJ2-1; D call uncertain. CDR3 size: 10 residues. V was shortened by 5 bases and J by 5 bases, with 4 bases between the two germline ends. From germline, CDR1 is DFQATT and CDR2 SNEGSKA (reference sequence). The CDR3 nucleotides read TGCAGTGCTGAAAACAATGAGCAGTTCTTC. Its translation: CSAENNEQFF.

V is TRBV10-3 and J is TRBJ2-2, with unresolved D. The V gene's germline CDR1 is ENHRY and CDR2 SYGVKD. V shed 7 bases and J shed 1 base, with 19 bases lying between them. CDR3 size: 17 residues. CDR3 nucleotide sequence: TGTGCCATCAAGAATTGGAATCCAACAAAGAACACCGGGGAGCTGTTTTTT. This translates into CAIKNWNPTKNTGELFF.

This clone was observed a single time. The chain recombines TRBV28 with TRBJ1-5; no reliable D call. The CDR3 spans 11 residues. V gave up 5 bases and J gave up 4 bases, with 3 bases separating them. Germline loops: CDR1 MDHEN, CDR2 SYDVKM. The CDR3 spells CASSTNQPQHF. DNA of the CDR3: TGTGCCAGCAGTACAAATCAGCCCCAGCATTTT.

The CDR3 DNA follows: TGTGCCAGCAGTCGAAACCGACCTCAAGAGACCCAGTACTTC. Amino acids: CASSRNRPQETQYF. This sequence joins TRBV6-1 and TRBJ2-5, with unresolved D. V lost 5 bases and J 2 bases, leaving 12 bases between the germline ends. Germline CDR1 MNHNS, CDR2 SASEGT. This CDR3 spans 14 amino acids.

The chain joins TRBV5-6 to TRBJ1-6, with 8 bases identical to TRBD1. Trimming at V came to 4 bases and at J to 10 bases, leaving 10 bases not matched to a gene. The CDR3 totals 15 residues. Germline CDR1 reads SGHDT; CDR2 reads YYEEEE. The CDR3 is CASSTQTGVDSPLHF. The CDR3 bases are TGTGCCAGCAGCACCCAGACAGGGGTGGACTCACCCCTCCACTTT.

The chain carries TRBV11-2 and TRBJ2-2; 8 nucleotides match TRBD1. Trimming took 1 base from V and 3 from J; bases not matched to a gene: 10. The CDR3 consists of 18 residues. Looked up from germline, CDR1 is SGHAT and CDR2 is FQNNGV. The CDR3 region is CASSLVFQLDRDTGELFF. For the CDR3, the DNA is TGTGCCAGCAGCTTAGTTTTCCAGCTGGACAGGGACACCGGGGAGCTGTTTTTT.